The entry below gives a single TCR beta chain sequence along with its context. The data derive from a study of T cell responses to AZD1222 COVID-19 vaccine. Sequencing was performed with immunoSEQ multiplex PCR; in TCRdb, only in-frame clones are kept and a portion is missing. The sample shows approximately 170,000 clones, 80% to 90% of them seen only once. Germline assignment: CDR1 KGHSH and CDR2 LQKENI. V was pared by 3 bases and J by 4 bases, with 12 bases between. The CDR3 has 15 residues. The chain recombines TRBV18 with TRBJ2-2; D is perhaps TRBD1 or TRBD2 (5 bases each). The sample here was peripheral blood, taken 28 days after the second AZD1222 dose. This clonotype originated in an adult who received the AZD1222 COVID-19 vaccine. CDR3 DNA: TGTGCCAGCTCACCGGGGCTAGCCCTCACCGGGGAGCTGTTTTTT. It encodes CASSPGLALTGELFF.